This is a list of T cell receptor beta chains from one sample in a study of cytomegalovirus exposure and HLA in healthy donors. Only in-frame clones appear in the TCRdb table, and some are missing; sequencing was by immunoSEQ multiplex PCR. The table lists 65,000 to 90,000 clones, over 60% of them singletons, with 15% to 20% in the top ten. Material for sequencing was PBMCs. These TCRs come from a woman between 35 and 50 years old in good health and CMV-seropositive. Both conserved end residues are part of each CDR3. The order of the fields is J gene, clone size, CDR3 length, V gene, D gene, CDR3 protein, CDR3 DNA. A D gene is named only where the DNA matches it firmly. Clone size is given for some rows only: seen once, a few or many times, or a class if the clone is expanded.

J gene: TRBJ1-1
clone size: -
CDR3 length: 12
V gene: TRBV18
D gene: -
CDR3 protein: CASSPVLGGAFF
CDR3 DNA: TGTGCCAGCTCACCAGTTTTGGGGGGAGCTTTCTTT

J gene: TRBJ2-2
clone size: -
CDR3 length: 19
V gene: TRBV4-3
D gene: TRBD2
CDR3 protein: CASSQALGLAGGRDGELFF
CDR3 DNA: TGCGCCAGCAGCCAAGCTCTGGGACTAGCGGGGGGGCGGGACGGGGAGCTGTTTTTT

J gene: TRBJ1-3
clone size: -
CDR3 length: 15
V gene: TRBV2
D gene: -
CDR3 protein: CASSGPTETGNTIYF
CDR3 DNA: TGTGCCAGCAGTGGACCGACAGAGACTGGAAACACCATATATTTT

J gene: TRBJ2-7
clone size: -
CDR3 length: 18
V gene: TRBV27
D gene: TRBD2
CDR3 protein: CASSPGPSGRGIPYEQYF
CDR3 DNA: TGTGCCAGCAGTCCTGGGCCTAGCGGGAGGGGTATCCCCTACGAGCAGTACTTC

J gene: TRBJ1-5
clone size: -
CDR3 length: 15
V gene: TRBV4-3
D gene: -
CDR3 protein: CASSQTTGIRQPQHF
CDR3 DNA: TGCGCCAGCAGCCAAACAACAGGGATTCGGCAGCCCCAGCATTTT

J gene: TRBJ2-7
clone size: -
CDR3 length: 15
V gene: TRBV4-3
D gene: TRBD2
CDR3 protein: CASSQDLGGAYEQYF
CDR3 DNA: TGCGCCAGCAGCCAAGATCTCGGGGGGGCCTACGAGCAGTACTTC

J gene: TRBJ2-4
clone size: -
CDR3 length: 15
V gene: TRBV5-4
D gene: -
CDR3 protein: CASSRDGGAGNIQYF
CDR3 DNA: TGTGCCAGCAGCCGGGACGGCGGGGCTGGAAACATTCAGTACTTC

J gene: TRBJ1-2
clone size: -
CDR3 length: 14
V gene: TRBV9
D gene: -
CDR3 protein: CASSVDYLFYGYTF
CDR3 DNA: TGTGCCAGCAGCGTAGATTATCTGTTTTATGGCTACACCTTC

J gene: TRBJ1-5
clone size: -
CDR3 length: 14
V gene: TRBV28
D gene: -
CDR3 protein: CASSPSNRNQPQHF
CDR3 DNA: TGTGCCAGCAGCCCGTCTAATCGCAATCAGCCCCAGCATTTT

J gene: TRBJ2-2
clone size: -
CDR3 length: 13
V gene: TRBV29-1
D gene: -
CDR3 protein: CSVVGARSGELFF
CDR3 DNA: TGCAGCGTTGTGGGGGCCCGGAGCGGGGAGCTGTTTTTT

J gene: TRBJ1-5
clone size: -
CDR3 length: 13
V gene: TRBV7-9
D gene: TRBD1
CDR3 protein: CASQGQGGQPQHF
CDR3 DNA: TGTGCCAGCCAGGGACAGGGAGGCCAGCCCCAGCATTTT

J gene: TRBJ2-1
clone size: -
CDR3 length: 15
V gene: TRBV4-1
D gene: TRBD1
CDR3 protein: CASSLLTGEQQEQFF
CDR3 DNA: TGCGCCAGCAGCCTCTTAACAGGGGAGCAGCAGGAGCAGTTCTTC

J gene: TRBJ1-1
clone size: once
CDR3 length: 15
V gene: TRBV9
D gene: -
CDR3 protein: CASSVDPGMNTEAFF
CDR3 DNA: TGTGCCAGCAGCGTAGATCCAGGAATGAACACTGAAGCTTTCTTT

J gene: TRBJ1-5
clone size: once
CDR3 length: 15
V gene: TRBV27
D gene: -
CDR3 protein: CASSLGASDNQPQHF
CDR3 DNA: TGTGCCAGCAGTTTAGGGGCCTCCGACAATCAGCCCCAGCATTTT

J gene: TRBJ1-6
clone size: -
CDR3 length: 14
V gene: TRBV30
D gene: -
CDR3 protein: CASGGWAANSPLHF
CDR3 DNA: TGTGCCTCGGGGGGGTGGGCGGCGAATTCACCCCTCCACTTT

J gene: TRBJ2-7
clone size: -
CDR3 length: 14
V gene: TRBV6-5
D gene: TRBD2
CDR3 protein: CASSRTREGYEQYF
CDR3 DNA: TGTGCCAGCAGTCGGACTAGGGAGGGCTACGAGCAGTACTTC

J gene: TRBJ1-4
clone size: few
CDR3 length: 16
V gene: TRBV2
D gene: -
CDR3 protein: CASSEEGGIPGEKLFF
CDR3 DNA: TGTGCCAGCAGTGAAGAGGGCGGAATTCCAGGGGAAAAACTGTTTTTT

J gene: TRBJ2-1
clone size: -
CDR3 length: 16
V gene: TRBV4-2
D gene: -
CDR3 protein: CASSQDPRTKYNEQFF
CDR3 DNA: TGTGCCAGCAGCCAAGATCCCCGGACTAAATACAATGAGCAGTTCTTC

J gene: TRBJ2-1
clone size: many
CDR3 length: 15
V gene: TRBV7-2
D gene: TRBD1
CDR3 protein: CASSFRGGEENEQFF
CDR3 DNA: TGTGCCAGCAGCTTCCGAGGGGGCGAGGAAAATGAGCAGTTCTTC

J gene: TRBJ2-3
clone size: -
CDR3 length: 14
V gene: TRBV2
D gene: TRBD1
CDR3 protein: CASKGDRSTDTQYF
CDR3 DNA: TGTGCCAGCAAAGGGGACAGGAGCACAGATACGCAGTATTTT

J gene: TRBJ2-2
clone size: once
CDR3 length: 14
V gene: TRBV10-3
D gene: TRBD1
CDR3 protein: CAISATGGWGELFF
CDR3 DNA: TGTGCCATCAGTGCCACAGGGGGCTGGGGGGAGCTGTTTTTT

J gene: TRBJ1-1
clone size: few
CDR3 length: 14
V gene: TRBV9
D gene: TRBD1
CDR3 protein: CASSSMTGRTEAFF
CDR3 DNA: TGTGCCAGCAGCTCGATGACAGGGAGGACTGAAGCTTTCTTT

J gene: TRBJ2-2
clone size: -
CDR3 length: 13
V gene: TRBV10-3
D gene: TRBD1
CDR3 protein: CANGQGESGELFF
CDR3 DNA: TGTGCCAACGGACAGGGTGAATCCGGGGAGCTGTTTTTT

J gene: TRBJ1-2
clone size: -
CDR3 length: 11
V gene: TRBV29-1
D gene: -
CDR3 protein: CSVWRTGSYTF
CDR3 DNA: TGCAGCGTCTGGCGAACGGGATCCTACACCTTC

J gene: TRBJ1-4
clone size: few
CDR3 length: 17
V gene: TRBV5-6
D gene: TRBD1
CDR3 protein: CASSFGGQLLTNEKLFF
CDR3 DNA: TGTGCCAGCAGCTTCGGGGGACAGCTCCTGACTAATGAAAAACTGTTTTTT